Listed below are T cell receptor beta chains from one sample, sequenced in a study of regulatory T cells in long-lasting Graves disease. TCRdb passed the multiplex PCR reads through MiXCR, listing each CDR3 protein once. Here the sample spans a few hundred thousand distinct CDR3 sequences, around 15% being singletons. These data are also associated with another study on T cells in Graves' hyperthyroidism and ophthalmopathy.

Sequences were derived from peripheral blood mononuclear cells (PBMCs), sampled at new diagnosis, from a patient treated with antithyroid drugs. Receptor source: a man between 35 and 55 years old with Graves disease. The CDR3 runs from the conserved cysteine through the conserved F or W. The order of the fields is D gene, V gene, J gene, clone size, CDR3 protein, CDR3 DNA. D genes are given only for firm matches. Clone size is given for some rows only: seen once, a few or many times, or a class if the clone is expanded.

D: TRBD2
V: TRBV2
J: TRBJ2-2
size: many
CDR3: CASSTTSGGPGELFF
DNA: TGTGCCAGCAGTACGACTAGCGGGGGTCCCGGGGAGCTGTTTTTT

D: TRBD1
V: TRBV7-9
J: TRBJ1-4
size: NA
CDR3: CASSLWQGAANEKLFF
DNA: TGTGCCAGCAGCTTATGGCAGGGGGCTGCTAATGAAAAACTGTTTTTT

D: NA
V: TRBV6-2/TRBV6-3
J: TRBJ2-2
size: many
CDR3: CASRQDSTGELFF
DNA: TGTGCCAGCAGGCAGGACAGCACCGGGGAGCTGTTTTTT

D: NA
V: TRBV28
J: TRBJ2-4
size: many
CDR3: CASSLARVAKNIQYF
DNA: TGTGCCAGCAGTTTAGCGCGTGTAGCCAAAAACATTCAGTACTTC

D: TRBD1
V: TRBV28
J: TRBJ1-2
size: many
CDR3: CASISRGQGYTF
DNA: TGTGCCAGCATAAGCAGGGGGCAAGGCTACACCTTC

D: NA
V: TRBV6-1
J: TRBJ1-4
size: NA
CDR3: CASRIDNAINEKLFF
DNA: TGTGCCAGCAGGATCGACAACGCTATCAATGAAAAACTGTTTTTT

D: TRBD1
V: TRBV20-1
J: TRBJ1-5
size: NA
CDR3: CSARDLDRSYYSNQPQHF
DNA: TGCAGTGCTAGAGATCTGGACAGGAGCTATTATAGCAATCAGCCCCAGCATTTT

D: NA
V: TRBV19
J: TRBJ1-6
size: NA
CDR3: CASTRGPRSPLHF
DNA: TGTGCCAGTACCCGGGGGCCGAGATCACCCCTCCACTTT

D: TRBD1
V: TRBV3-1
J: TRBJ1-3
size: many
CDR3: CASSPPGGQLSGNTIYF
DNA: TGTGCCAGCAGCCCCCCGGGGGGACAGCTCTCTGGAAACACCATATATTTT

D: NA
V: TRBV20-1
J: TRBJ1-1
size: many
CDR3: CSAIPGHNTEAFF
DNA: TGCAGTGCAATACCGGGACACAACACTGAAGCTTTCTTT

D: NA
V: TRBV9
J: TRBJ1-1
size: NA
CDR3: CASSSSTTEAFF
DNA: TGTGCCAGCAGCTCCTCCACTACTGAAGCTTTCTTT

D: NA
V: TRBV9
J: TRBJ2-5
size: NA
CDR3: CASSVSSQETQYF
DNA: TGTGCCAGCAGCGTATCCAGCCAAGAGACCCAGTACTTC

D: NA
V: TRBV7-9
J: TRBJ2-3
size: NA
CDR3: CASSGRQHTDTQYF
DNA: TGTGCCAGCAGCGGTCGACAGCACACAGATACGCAGTATTTT

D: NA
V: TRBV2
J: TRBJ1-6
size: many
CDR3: CASSEGGFPSPLHF
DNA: TGTGCCAGCAGTGAAGGCGGGTTTCCGTCACCCCTCCACTTT

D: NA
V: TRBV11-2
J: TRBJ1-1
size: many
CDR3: CASSRNGQVNTEAFF
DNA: TGTGCCAGCTCAAGGAATGGTCAGGTGAACACTGAAGCTTTCTTT

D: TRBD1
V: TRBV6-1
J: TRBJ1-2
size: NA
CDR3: CASSLRQGASGYTF
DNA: TGTGCCAGCAGTCTTAGACAGGGGGCATCTGGCTACACCTTC

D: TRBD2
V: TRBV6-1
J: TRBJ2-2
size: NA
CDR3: CATYGGTGELFF
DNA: TGTGCCACCTACGGGGGGACCGGGGAGCTGTTTTTT

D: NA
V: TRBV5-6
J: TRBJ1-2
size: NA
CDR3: CASSLAGQGILYGYTF
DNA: TGTGCCAGCAGCTTGGCCGGCCAGGGAATATTGTATGGCTACACCTTC

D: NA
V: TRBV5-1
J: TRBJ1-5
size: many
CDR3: CASSLGTFGSNQPQHF
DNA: TGCGCCAGCAGCCTGGGGACGTTCGGGAGCAATCAGCCCCAGCATTTT

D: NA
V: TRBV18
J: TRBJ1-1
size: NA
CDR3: CASSRDHLNTEAFF
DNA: TGTGCCAGCTCACGGGACCATTTAAACACTGAAGCTTTCTTT

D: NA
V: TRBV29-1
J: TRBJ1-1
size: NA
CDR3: CSVEDYGYTEAFF
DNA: TGCAGCGTTGAAGATTACGGATACACTGAAGCTTTCTTT

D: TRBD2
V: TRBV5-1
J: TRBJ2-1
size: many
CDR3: CASSGPRTSGLVF
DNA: TGCGCCAGCAGCGGGCCCCGGACTAGCGGGCTAGTCTTC

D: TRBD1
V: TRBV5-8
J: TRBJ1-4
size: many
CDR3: CASTLTGTGEEKLFF
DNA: TGTGCCAGCACCTTAACCGGGACAGGAGAAGAAAAACTGTTTTTT

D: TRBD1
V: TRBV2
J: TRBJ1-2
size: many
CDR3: CASSLSPAGGHGYTF
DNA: TGTGCCAGCAGTCTCTCACCTGCAGGGGGCCATGGCTACACCTTC

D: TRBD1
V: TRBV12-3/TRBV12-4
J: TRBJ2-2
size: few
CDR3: CASSPGQGFSGELFF
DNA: TGTGCCAGCAGCCCGGGACAGGGGTTTTCCGGGGAGCTGTTTTTT

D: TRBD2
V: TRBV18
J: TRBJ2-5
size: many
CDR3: CASSPPAGGPGETQYF
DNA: TGTGCCAGCTCACCCCCAGCGGGGGGGCCAGGAGAGACCCAGTACTTC

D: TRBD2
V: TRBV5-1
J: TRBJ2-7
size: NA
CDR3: CASSLQQAGGMYEQYF
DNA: TGCGCCAGCAGCTTGCAGCAAGCGGGGGGCATGTACGAGCAGTACTTC

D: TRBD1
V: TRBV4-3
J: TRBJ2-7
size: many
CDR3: CASSQVKDRRSQQYF
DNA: TGCGCCAGCAGCCAAGTCAAGGACAGGCGCAGCCAGCAGTACTTC

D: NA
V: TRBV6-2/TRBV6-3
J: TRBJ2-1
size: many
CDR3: CASSYSIRALLNNEQFF
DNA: TGTGCCAGCAGTTACTCGATCAGGGCTCTACTAAACAATGAGCAGTTCTTC

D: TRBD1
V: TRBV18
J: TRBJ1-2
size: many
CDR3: CASSPRDRAIYGYTF
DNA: TGTGCCAGCTCACCCAGGGACAGAGCAATCTATGGCTACACCTTC

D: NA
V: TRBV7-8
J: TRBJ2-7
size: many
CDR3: CASRSTNQGHEQYF
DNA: TGTGCCAGCCGGAGTACCAACCAGGGACACGAGCAGTACTTC

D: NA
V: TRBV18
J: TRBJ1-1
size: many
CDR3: CASSPSDADTEAFF
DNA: TGTGCCAGCTCACCGTCCGACGCGGACACTGAAGCTTTCTTT

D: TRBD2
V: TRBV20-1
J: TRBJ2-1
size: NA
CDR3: CSAAAGGPREQFF
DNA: TGCAGTGCAGCAGCGGGGGGGCCTCGTGAGCAGTTCTTC

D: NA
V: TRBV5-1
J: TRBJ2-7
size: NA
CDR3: CTSSFLQNYEQYF
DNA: TGCACCAGCAGCTTCCTACAGAATTACGAGCAGTACTTC

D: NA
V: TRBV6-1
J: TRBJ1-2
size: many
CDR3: CASSERTTNGYTF
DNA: TGTGCCAGCAGTGAAAGGACAACAAATGGCTACACCTTC

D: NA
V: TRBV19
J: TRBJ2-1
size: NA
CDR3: CASSIGGGSYNKQFF
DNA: TGTGCCAGTAGTATAGGCGGGGGCTCCTACAATAAGCAGTTCTTC

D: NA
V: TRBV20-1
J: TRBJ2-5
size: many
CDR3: CSARTESQETQYF
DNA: TGCAGTGCTAGAACAGAATCTCAAGAGACCCAGTACTTC

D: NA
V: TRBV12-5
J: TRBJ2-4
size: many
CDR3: CASGPTAGAKNIQYF
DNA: TGTGCTAGTGGTCCAACCGCGGGGGCCAAAAACATTCAGTACTTC

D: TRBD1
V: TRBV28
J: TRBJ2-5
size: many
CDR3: CASSFRGSGSSETQYF
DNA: TGTGCCAGCAGTTTCAGGGGGTCCGGGTCTAGCGAGACCCAGTACTTC

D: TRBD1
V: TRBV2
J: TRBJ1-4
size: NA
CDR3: CASSQSGTGGEKLFF
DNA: TGTGCCAGCAGCCAGTCCGGGACAGGGGGCGAAAAACTGTTTTTT

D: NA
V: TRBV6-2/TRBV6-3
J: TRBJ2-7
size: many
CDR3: CASSRTQHEQYF
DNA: TGTGCCAGCAGTAGGACACAGCACGAGCAGTACTTC

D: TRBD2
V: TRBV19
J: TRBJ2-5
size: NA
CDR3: CASSSIGGKAQETQYF
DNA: TGTGCCAGTAGTAGCATCGGGGGGAAAGCGCAAGAGACCCAGTACTTC

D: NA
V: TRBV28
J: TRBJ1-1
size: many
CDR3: CASSLPATNTEAFF
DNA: TGTGCCAGCAGTTTACCAGCTACGAACACTGAAGCTTTCTTT

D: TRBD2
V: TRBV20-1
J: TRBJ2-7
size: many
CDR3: CSARLSGGGEQYF
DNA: TGCAGTGCTAGATTATCGGGGGGGGGCGAGCAGTACTTC

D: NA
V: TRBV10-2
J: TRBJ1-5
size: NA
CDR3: CASSEQGEQPQHF
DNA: TGCGCCAGCAGTGAGCAGGGTGAGCAGCCCCAGCATTTT

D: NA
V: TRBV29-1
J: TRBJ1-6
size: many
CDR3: CSAMVSGSNSPLHF
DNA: TGCAGCGCCATGGTGAGCGGCTCGAATTCACCCCTCCACTTT

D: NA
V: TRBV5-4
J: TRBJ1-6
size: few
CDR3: CASSLGSPANDSPLHF
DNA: TGTGCCAGCAGCCTCGGAAGTCCAGCTAACGATTCACCCCTCCACTTT

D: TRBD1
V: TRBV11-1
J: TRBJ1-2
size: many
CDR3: CASSSSPGQDYGYTF
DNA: TGTGCCAGCAGCTCATCACCGGGACAGGACTATGGCTACACCTTC

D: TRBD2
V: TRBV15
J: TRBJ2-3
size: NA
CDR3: CATSRGYTSVADTQYF
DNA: TGTGCCACCAGCAGAGGGTATACTAGCGTTGCAGATACGCAGTATTTT

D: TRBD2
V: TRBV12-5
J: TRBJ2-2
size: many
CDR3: CASGLGLAGGTGELFF
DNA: TGTGCTAGTGGTTTAGGTCTAGCGGGGGGTACCGGGGAGCTGTTTTTT

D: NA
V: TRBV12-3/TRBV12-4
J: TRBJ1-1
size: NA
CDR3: CASIPPRANTEAFF
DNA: TGTGCCAGCATTCCCCCCCGGGCGAACACTGAAGCTTTCTTT

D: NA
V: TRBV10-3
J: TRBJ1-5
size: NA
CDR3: CAISDSVGSNQPQHF
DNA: TGTGCCATCAGTGATAGTGTTGGCAGCAATCAGCCCCAGCATTTT

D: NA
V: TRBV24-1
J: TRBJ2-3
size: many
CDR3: CATSDLTGNPSTDTQYF
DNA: TGTGCCACCAGTGATTTAACAGGTAACCCTAGCACAGATACGCAGTATTTT

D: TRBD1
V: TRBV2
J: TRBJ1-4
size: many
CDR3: CASRRQGSGTNEKLFF
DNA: TGTGCCAGCAGGAGACAGGGTTCGGGCACTAATGAAAAACTGTTTTTT